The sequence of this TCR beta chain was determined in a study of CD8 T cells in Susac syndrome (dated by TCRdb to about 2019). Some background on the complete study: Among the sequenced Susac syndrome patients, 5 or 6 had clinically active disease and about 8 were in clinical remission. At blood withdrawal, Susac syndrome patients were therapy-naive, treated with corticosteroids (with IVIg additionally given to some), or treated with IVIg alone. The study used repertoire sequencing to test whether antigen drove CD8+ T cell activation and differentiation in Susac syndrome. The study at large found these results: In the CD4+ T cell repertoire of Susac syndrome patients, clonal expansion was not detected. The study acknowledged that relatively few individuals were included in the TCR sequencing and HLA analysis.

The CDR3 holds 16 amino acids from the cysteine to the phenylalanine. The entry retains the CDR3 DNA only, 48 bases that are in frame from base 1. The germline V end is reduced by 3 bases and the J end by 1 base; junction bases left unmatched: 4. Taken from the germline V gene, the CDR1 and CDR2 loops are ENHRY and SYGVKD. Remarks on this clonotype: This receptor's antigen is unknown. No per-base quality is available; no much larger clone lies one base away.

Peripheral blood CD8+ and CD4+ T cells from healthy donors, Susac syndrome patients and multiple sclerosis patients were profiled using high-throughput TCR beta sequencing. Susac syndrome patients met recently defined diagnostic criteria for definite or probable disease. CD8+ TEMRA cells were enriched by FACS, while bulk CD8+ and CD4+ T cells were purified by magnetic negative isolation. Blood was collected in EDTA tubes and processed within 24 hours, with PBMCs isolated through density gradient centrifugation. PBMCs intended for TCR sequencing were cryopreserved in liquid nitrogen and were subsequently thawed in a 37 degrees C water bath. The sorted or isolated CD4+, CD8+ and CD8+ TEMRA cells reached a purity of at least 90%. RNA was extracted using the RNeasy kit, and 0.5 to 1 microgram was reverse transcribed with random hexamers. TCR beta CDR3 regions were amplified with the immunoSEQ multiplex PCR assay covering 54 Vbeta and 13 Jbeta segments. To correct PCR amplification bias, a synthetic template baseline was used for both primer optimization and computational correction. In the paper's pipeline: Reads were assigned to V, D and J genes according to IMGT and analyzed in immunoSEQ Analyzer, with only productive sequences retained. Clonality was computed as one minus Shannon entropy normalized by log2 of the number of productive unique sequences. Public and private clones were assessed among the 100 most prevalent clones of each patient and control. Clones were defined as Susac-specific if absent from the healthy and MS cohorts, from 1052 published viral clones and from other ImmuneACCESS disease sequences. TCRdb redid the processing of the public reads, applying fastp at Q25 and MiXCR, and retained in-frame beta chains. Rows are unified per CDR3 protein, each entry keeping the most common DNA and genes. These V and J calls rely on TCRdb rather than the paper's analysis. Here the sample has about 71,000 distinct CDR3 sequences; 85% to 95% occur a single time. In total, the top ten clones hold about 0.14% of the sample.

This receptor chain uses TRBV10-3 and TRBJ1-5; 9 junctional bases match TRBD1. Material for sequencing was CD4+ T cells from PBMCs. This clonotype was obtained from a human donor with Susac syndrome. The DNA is TGTGCCATCAGTGACCCGGGACAGGGAAGCAATCAGCCCCAGCATTTT. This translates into CAISDPGQGSNQPQHF.